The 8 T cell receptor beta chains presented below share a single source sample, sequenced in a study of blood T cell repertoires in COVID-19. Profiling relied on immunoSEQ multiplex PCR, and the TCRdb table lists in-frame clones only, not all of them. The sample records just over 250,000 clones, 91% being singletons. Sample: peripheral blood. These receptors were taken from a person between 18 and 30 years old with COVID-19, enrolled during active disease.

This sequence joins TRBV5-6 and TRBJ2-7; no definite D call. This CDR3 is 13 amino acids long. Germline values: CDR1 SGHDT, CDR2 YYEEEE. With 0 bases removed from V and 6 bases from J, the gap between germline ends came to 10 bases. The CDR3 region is CASSLGVPSEQYF. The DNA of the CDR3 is TGTGCCAGCAGCTTGGGAGTGCCGAGCGAGCAGTACTTC.

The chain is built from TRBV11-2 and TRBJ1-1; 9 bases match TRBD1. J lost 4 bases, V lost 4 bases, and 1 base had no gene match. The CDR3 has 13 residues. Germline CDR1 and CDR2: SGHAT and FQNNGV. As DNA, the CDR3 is TGTGCCAGCAGCTCGGGACAGGGCACTGAAGCTTTCTTT. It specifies CASSSGQGTEAFF.

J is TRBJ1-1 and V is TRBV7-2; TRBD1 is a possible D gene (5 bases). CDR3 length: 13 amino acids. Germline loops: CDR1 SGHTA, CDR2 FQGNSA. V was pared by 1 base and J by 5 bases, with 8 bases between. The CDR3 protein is CASSLGQMTEAFF. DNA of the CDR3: TGTGCCAGCAGCTTAGGACAGATGACTGAAGCTTTCTTT.

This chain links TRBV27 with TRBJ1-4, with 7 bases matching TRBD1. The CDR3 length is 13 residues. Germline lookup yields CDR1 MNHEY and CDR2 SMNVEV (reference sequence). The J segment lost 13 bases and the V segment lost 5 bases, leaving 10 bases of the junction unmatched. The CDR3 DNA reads TGTGCCAGCAGTCTCCGACAGGGATTGGGACTGTTTTTT. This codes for CASSLRQGLGLFF. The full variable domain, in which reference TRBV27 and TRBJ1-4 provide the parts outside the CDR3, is EAQVTQNPRYLITVTGKKLTVTCSQNMNHEYMSWYRQDPGLGLRQIYYSMNVEVTDKGDVPEGYKVSRKEKRNFPLILESPSPNQTSLYFCASSLRQGLGLFFGSGTQLSVL.

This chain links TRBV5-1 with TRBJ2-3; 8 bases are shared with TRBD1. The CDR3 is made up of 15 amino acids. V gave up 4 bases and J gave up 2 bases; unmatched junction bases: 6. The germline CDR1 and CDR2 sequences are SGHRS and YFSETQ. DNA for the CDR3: TGCGCCAGCAGCAACGGACAGGGAGCCACAGATACGCAGTATTTT. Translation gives CASSNGQGATDTQYF.

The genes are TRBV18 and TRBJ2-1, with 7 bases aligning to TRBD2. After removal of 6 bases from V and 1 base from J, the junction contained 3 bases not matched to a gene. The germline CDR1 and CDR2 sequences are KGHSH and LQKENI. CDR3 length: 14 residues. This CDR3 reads CASSGGSSYNEQFF. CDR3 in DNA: TGTGCCAGCTCGGGCGGGAGTTCCTACAATGAGCAGTTCTTC.

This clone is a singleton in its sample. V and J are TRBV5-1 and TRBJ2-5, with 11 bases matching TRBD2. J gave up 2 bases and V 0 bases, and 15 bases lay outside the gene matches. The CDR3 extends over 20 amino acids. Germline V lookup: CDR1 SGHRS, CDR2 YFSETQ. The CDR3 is CASSLGGLAVSLGIQETQYF. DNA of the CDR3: TGCGCCAGCAGCTTGGGGGGACTAGCGGTCTCCCTTGGGATTCAAGAGACCCAGTACTTC.

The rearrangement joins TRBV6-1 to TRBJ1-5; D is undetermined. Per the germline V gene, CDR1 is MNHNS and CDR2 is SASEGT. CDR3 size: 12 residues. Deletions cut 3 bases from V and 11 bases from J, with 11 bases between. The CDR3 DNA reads TGTGCCAGCAGTGACCCCCTAGTTTCCCAGCATTTT. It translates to CASSDPLVSQHF.